This T cell receptor (beta chain) is drawn from a study of identical twins (dated by TCRdb to 2016 to 2017). In terms of the full investigation: TCR alpha and beta repertoires from monozygotic twins, unrelated adults of various ages and cord blood were deep-sequenced to test whether fetal clonotypes persist. To rule out contamination, the twin experiments were replicated at different times with different library preparation protocols. Points the paper makes about the study in general: Zero-insertion analyses could be partly confounded by invariant T cells such as MAIT and iNKT, though diverse VJ usage argued against such confounding for most clonotypes. Because the same donors could not be followed over many years, the conclusions relied on cross-sectional statistical analysis. Abundant cord blood beta clonotypes carried fewer insertions; young adult naive repertoires showed a weaker similar trend, while memory repertoires showed none. In beta out-of-frame sequences, excess twin sharing was weaker, because having fewer shared sequences lowered the signal-to-noise ratio. In monozygotic twins, out-of-frame TCR alpha sharing was systematically underestimated by recombination models, although the models agreed with sharing between unrelated individuals. Out-of-frame TCR alpha sequences shared between twins showed an excess of low generation-probability sequences compared with coincidental sharing between unrelated individuals.

This clonotype was seen more than once but under ten times. Its antigen remains unidentified. One base away there is no much larger clone; base qualities are not given. Every donor was a healthy Caucasian. Three pairs of female monozygotic twins, all aged roughly 18 to 29 years, were included in the twin cohort. Positive isolation kits from Invitrogen were used to isolate CD4+ and CD8+ T cell populations. The germline V gene (reference sequence) yields SEHNR for CDR1 and FQNEAQ for CDR2. The CDR3 holds 13 amino acids from the cysteine to the phenylalanine. Solely the CDR3 DNA is kept, with 39 bases framed from the first base. Trimming costs V 2 bases and J 5 bases, and their ends lie 7 bases apart. Libraries were made using 5' RACE. The listed sequencing device is Illumina HiSeq 2000. A universal primer binding site was added through template switching, and the final cDNA carried a unique molecular identifier so that TCR cDNA molecules could be counted accurately. Specific primers in the conserved constant-segment region were used to synthesize first-strand cDNA for the TCR alpha and beta chains. To control for contamination, each cDNA library was double barcoded with a SMART-Mk sample barcode plus Illumina barcodes. TruSeq adapter sequences and Illumina sample barcodes were added in two successive PCR steps. Sequencing of the TCR alpha and beta cDNA libraries was done on the Illumina HiSeq platform using custom primers. Under the source paper's analysis protocol: Unique molecular identifiers were extracted from raw reads with MiGEC, and CDR3 positions were determined with MiXCR. For each individual, recombination models were inferred using an EM algorithm with the repgenHMM and IGoR tools. Shared clonotype analysis was performed with the tcR package in R, normalizing sharing by the product of cloneset sizes. To study raw recombination without the effects of thymic and clonal selection, out-of-frame nonproductive sequences were analyzed. TCRdb trimmed public reads at Q25 via fastp, called clones via MiXCR and kept in-frame beta chains. All rows with the same CDR3 protein become a single entry with the most common DNA and genes. TCRdb's processing, not the study's, gives the V and J calls here. The sample records nearly 200,000 distinct CDR3 sequences, roughly 15% of which are singletons. Over 35% of the sample is in the top ten clones.

These data were also reused for a study on T cells expressing NK-cell markers. According to the second study: About eight donors provided sorted CD3+CD56+NKG2C+, CD3+CD56+NKG2C- and CD3+CD56-NKG2C+ T-cell subsets, whose TCR beta-chain repertoires were profiled. Seven of the eight sequenced donors were HCMV-seropositive and one was HCMV-seronegative. To restrict sorting to alphabetaTCR-expressing T cells, an anti-gammadeltaTCR antibody was added in several experiments. In six donors, the dominant CD3+CD56+NKG2C+ clonotypes were among the top 10 CD8+ clonotypes and accounted for roughly 1.0-7.0% of CD8+ T cells. Those dominant clonotypes were again the most abundant among CD3+CD56-NKG2C+ cells in a handful of donors, at about 25-60.1%. It remained unclear whether the expanded NKG2C-expressing T cell clones were specific for HCMV antigens. The study sequenced eight donors, all healthy volunteers chosen at random: three men and five women. A commercial ELISA kit detecting HCMV-specific IgG in serum was used to determine HCMV serostatus. MIGEC was used to demultiplex reads and group the reads by UMI, and MiTCR was used to assemble and quantify clonotypes. To remove erroneous sequences, TCR cDNA sequences were retained only when supported by two or more reads. The tcR package was used for downstream repertoire analysis, and clonotypes were matched between fractions using CDR3 nucleotide sequence together with V segment. VDJmatch was used to annotate antigen specificity against VDJdb, with one amino acid substitution in CDR3 allowed.

Specimen: CD8+ T cells sorted from blood. This sequence uses TRBV7-9 and TRBJ2-1, and perhaps TRBD2 as D gene, on 6 matching bases. The clonotype originates from a woman in her late teens or twenties in good health. CDR3 sequence: CASSLSSDNEQFF. The bases read TGTGCCAGCAGCTTATCTAGCGACAATGAGCAGTTCTTC.